Listed below are T cell receptor beta chains from one sample, sequenced in a study of shared clonotypes between healthy human individuals. The protocol was immunoSEQ multiplex PCR, while the TCRdb copy is restricted to in-frame clones and leaves out a portion. Of about 1 million clones in the sample, roughly 80% were seen once. The specimen was memory CD4+ T cells sorted from blood. Every receptor here comes from a man between 18 and 35 years old in good health. Each CDR3 is given with its conserved first and last residue. The order of the fields is clone size, V gene, J gene, D gene, CDR3 protein. A D gene is named only where the DNA matches it firmly. Clone size is stated in some rows and not others, as once, few, many or a class when expanded.

clone_size: .
v_call: TRBV30
j_call: TRBJ1-3
d_call: .
cdr3_aa: CAWSSWTGNTIYF

clone_size: few
v_call: TRBV28
j_call: TRBJ2-3
d_call: .
cdr3_aa: CASSFPSELTDTQYF

clone_size: few
v_call: TRBV11-2
j_call: TRBJ2-7
d_call: .
cdr3_aa: CASTAQGTGVEQYF

clone_size: .
v_call: TRBV29-1
j_call: TRBJ2-5
d_call: TRBD2
cdr3_aa: CSVEDRGGTWAQYF

clone_size: .
v_call: TRBV2
j_call: TRBJ1-2
d_call: TRBD1
cdr3_aa: CASSDTGGNPYGYTF

clone_size: .
v_call: TRBV5-3
j_call: TRBJ1-5
d_call: .
cdr3_aa: CARSLEMGQGSQPQHF

clone_size: .
v_call: TRBV4-1
j_call: TRBJ2-2
d_call: .
cdr3_aa: CASSQDRAAGELFF

clone_size: .
v_call: TRBV2
j_call: TRBJ2-7
d_call: TRBD1
cdr3_aa: CASSEEGTGAYEQYF

clone_size: .
v_call: TRBV19
j_call: TRBJ2-3
d_call: .
cdr3_aa: CASRTSSTDTQYF

clone_size: .
v_call: TRBV7-8
j_call: TRBJ2-3
d_call: TRBD1
cdr3_aa: CASSSRLRGQGMADTQYF

clone_size: .
v_call: TRBV15
j_call: TRBJ1-2
d_call: .
cdr3_aa: CATSTRAGKKDYTF

clone_size: .
v_call: TRBV5-1
j_call: TRBJ2-4
d_call: TRBD1
cdr3_aa: CASSLEQGSKNIQYF

clone_size: .
v_call: TRBV2
j_call: TRBJ2-7
d_call: .
cdr3_aa: CASSDEDRKSYEQYF

clone_size: .
v_call: TRBV7-2
j_call: TRBJ2-5
d_call: TRBD1
cdr3_aa: CASSSSRTGGRGETQYF

clone_size: .
v_call: TRBV28
j_call: TRBJ1-3
d_call: TRBD1
cdr3_aa: CASSARRQGPSGNTIYF

clone_size: .
v_call: TRBV2
j_call: TRBJ2-1
d_call: .
cdr3_aa: CASSEGWDEQFF

clone_size: .
v_call: TRBV19
j_call: TRBJ1-5
d_call: TRBD1
cdr3_aa: CASSMGSGTGNQPQHF

clone_size: .
v_call: TRBV21-1
j_call: TRBJ2-2
d_call: .
cdr3_aa: CASSTRDYDKNTGELFF

clone_size: once
v_call: TRBV5-1
j_call: TRBJ2-7
d_call: TRBD1
cdr3_aa: CASSWGFDRAGEQYF

clone_size: .
v_call: TRBV5-6
j_call: TRBJ1-6
d_call: .
cdr3_aa: CASSSGNTGMPRGSPLHF

clone_size: .
v_call: TRBV30
j_call: TRBJ1-1
d_call: .
cdr3_aa: CAWSGQRNTEAFF

clone_size: .
v_call: TRBV14
j_call: TRBJ2-5
d_call: TRBD1
cdr3_aa: CASSQEFTGAKETQYF

clone_size: .
v_call: TRBV11-2
j_call: TRBJ1-3
d_call: .
cdr3_aa: CASSLALGTFHSGNTIYF

clone_size: many
v_call: TRBV2
j_call: TRBJ2-7
d_call: .
cdr3_aa: CASSEGAGEQYF

clone_size: .
v_call: TRBV5-1
j_call: TRBJ2-2
d_call: TRBD1
cdr3_aa: CASSSQQGPGELFF

clone_size: .
v_call: TRBV11-2
j_call: TRBJ1-6
d_call: .
cdr3_aa: CASSLRVGISSYNSPLHF

clone_size: .
v_call: TRBV5-1
j_call: TRBJ2-6
d_call: .
cdr3_aa: CASSPLGGSQASGANVLTF

clone_size: .
v_call: TRBV28
j_call: TRBJ2-1
d_call: .
cdr3_aa: CASTLGGGRFNEQFF

clone_size: once
v_call: TRBV6-1
j_call: TRBJ2-3
d_call: .
cdr3_aa: CASSLGRPSTDTQYF

clone_size: once
v_call: TRBV5-1
j_call: TRBJ1-4
d_call: TRBD1
cdr3_aa: CASSAGQAATNEKLFF

clone_size: .
v_call: TRBV5-4
j_call: TRBJ1-1
d_call: .
cdr3_aa: CASSFSGANTEAFF

clone_size: .
v_call: TRBV6-1
j_call: TRBJ2-7
d_call: .
cdr3_aa: CASRIATSFSYEQYF